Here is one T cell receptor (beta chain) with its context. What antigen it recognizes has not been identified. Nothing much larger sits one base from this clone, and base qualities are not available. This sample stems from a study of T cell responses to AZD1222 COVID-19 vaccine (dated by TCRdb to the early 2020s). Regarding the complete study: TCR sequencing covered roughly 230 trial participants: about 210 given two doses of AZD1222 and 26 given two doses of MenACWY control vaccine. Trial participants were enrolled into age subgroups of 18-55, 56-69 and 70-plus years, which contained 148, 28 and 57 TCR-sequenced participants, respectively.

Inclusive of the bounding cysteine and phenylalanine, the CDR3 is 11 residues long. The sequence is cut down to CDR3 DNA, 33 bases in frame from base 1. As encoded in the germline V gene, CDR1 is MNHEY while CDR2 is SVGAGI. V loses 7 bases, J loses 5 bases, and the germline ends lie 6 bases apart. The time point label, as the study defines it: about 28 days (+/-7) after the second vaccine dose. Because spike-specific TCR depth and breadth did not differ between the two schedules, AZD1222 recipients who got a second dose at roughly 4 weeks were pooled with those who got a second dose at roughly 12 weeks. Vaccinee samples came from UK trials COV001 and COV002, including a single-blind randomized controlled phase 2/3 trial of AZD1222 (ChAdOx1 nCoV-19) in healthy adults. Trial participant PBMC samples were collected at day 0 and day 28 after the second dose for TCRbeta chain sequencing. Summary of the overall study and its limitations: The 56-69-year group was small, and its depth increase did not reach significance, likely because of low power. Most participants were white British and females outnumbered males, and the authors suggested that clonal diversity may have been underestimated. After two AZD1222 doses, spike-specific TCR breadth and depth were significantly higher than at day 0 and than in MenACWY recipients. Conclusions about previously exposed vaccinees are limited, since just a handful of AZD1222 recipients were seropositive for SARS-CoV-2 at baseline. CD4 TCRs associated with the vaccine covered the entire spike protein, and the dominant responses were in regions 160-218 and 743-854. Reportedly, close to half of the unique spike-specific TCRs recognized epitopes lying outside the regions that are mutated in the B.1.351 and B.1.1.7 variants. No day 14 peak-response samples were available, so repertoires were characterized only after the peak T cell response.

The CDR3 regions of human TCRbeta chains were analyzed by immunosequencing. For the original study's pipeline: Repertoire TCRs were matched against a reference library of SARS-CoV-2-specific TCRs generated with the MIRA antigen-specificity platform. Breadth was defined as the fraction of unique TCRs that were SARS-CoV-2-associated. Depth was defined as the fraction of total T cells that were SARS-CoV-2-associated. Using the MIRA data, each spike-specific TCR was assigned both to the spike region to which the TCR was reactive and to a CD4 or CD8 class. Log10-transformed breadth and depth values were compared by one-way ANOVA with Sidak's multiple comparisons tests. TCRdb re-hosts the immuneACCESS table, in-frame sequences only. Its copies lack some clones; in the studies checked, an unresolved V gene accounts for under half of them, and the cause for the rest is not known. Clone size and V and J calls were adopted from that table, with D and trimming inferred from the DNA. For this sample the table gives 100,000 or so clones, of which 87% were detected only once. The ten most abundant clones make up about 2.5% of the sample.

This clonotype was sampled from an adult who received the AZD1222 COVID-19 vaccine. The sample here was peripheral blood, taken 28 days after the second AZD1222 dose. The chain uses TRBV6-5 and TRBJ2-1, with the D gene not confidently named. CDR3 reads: CASKRDNEQFF. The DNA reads TGTGCCAGCAAGCGAGACAATGAGCAGTTCTTC.